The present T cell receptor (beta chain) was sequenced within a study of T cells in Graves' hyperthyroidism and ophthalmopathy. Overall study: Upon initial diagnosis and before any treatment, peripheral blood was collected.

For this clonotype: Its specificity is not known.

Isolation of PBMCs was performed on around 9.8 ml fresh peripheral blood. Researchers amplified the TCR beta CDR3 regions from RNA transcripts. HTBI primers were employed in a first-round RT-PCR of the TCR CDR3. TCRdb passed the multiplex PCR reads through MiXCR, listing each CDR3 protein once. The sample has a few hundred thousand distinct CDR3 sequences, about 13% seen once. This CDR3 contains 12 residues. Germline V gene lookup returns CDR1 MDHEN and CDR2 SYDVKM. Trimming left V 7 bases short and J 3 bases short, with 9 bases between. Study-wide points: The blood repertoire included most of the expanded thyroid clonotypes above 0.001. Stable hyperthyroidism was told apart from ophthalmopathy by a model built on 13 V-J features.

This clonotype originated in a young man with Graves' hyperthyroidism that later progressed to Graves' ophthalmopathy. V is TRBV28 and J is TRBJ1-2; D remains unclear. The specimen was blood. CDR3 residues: CASNREYYGYTF. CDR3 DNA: TGTGCCAGCAATAGGGAGTACTATGGCTACACCTTC.